This T cell receptor (beta chain) came from a study of blood T cell repertoires in COVID-19. In the study's own analysis: Estimated nucleated cell counts came from reference gene primer amplification. Clones were read by immunoSEQ multiplex PCR, and TCRdb kept only the in-frame ones, dropping some. V and J calls plus clone size are reproduced from that table; the DNA served to infer D and trimming. The data contain more than 60,000 clones, about 80% of them singletons. Sequences were obtained from peripheral blood. This TCR was sampled from a man in his forties or fifties with COVID-19, enrolled during active disease.

As DNA, the CDR3 is TGCGCCAGCAGTGCTTTCCTACCTGAGACCCAGTACTTC. Encoded protein: CASSAFLPETQYF. The chain couples TRBV10-2 to TRBJ2-5; D remains unclear. Germline CDR1 reads WSHSY; CDR2 reads SAAADI. This CDR3 has 13 amino acids. V was cut by 4 bases and J by 5 bases, with 11 bases left in between.